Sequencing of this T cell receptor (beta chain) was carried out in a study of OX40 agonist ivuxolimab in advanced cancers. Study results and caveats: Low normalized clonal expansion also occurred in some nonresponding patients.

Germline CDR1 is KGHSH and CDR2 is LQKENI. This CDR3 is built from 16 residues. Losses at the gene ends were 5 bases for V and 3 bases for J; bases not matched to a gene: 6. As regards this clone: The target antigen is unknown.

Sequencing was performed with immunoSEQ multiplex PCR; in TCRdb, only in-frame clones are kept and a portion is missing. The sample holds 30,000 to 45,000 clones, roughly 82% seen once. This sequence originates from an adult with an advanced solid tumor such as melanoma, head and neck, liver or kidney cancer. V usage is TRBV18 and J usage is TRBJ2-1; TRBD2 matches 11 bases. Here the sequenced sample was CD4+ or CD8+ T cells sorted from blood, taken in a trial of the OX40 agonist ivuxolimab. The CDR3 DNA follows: TGTGCCAGCTCAGACGGACTAGCGGGCAGCTACAATGAGCAGTTCTTC. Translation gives CASSDGLAGSYNEQFF.